This T cell receptor (beta chain) comes out of a study of regulatory T cells in long-lasting Graves disease. This clonotype was observed many times. CDR3 length: 13 residues. The V and J ends lost 6 bases and 2 bases respectively, with 10 bases between them. Germline V gene sequence: CDR1 SEHNR, CDR2 FQNEAQ (reference sequence). Assembly of TCR beta libraries relied on iRepertoire HTBI primers together with Arm-PCR of CDR3 regions. MiXCR, run by TCRdb on the multiplex PCR reads, gives a single entry per CDR3 protein. The sample lists 300,000 or so distinct CDR3 sequences, about 18% occurring once. Specified time point: persistent/refractory GD, antithyroid drugs over 5 years with positive TRAb. PBMC-extracted RNA yielded the TCR library.

The J gene is TRBJ1-1, the V gene TRBV7-9; D gene ambiguous. The TCR was taken from a female donor with Graves disease. This material consisted of peripheral blood mononuclear cells (PBMCs), taken when the disease was refractory, from a patient treated with antithyroid drugs. CDR3 residues: CASSRRINTEAFF. The CDR3 bases are TGTGCCAGCAGTCGCAGAATAAACACTGAAGCTTTCTTT. Combining the CDR3 with reference TRBV7-9 and TRBJ1-1 gives the whole variable domain DTGVSQNPRHKITKRGQNVTFRCDPISEHNRLYWYRQTLGQGPEFLTYFQNEAQLEKSRLLSDRFSAERPKGSFSTLEIQRTEQGDSAMYLCASSRRINTEAFFGQGTRLTVV.